The subject of this entry is one T cell receptor beta chain. The sample comes from a study of identical twins. The CDR3 extends over 20 amino acids. Germline lookup yields CDR1 SGHAT and CDR2 FQNNGV. Trimming took off 5 bases at V and 3 bases at J, with 32 bases between the two ends. TCRdb itself ran the 5' RACE reads through MiXCR, one entry per CDR3 protein. The sample consists of some 440,000 distinct CDR3 sequences, less than 25% of them appearing once. The sample was also reused in another study, on T cells expressing NK-cell markers.

The sequenced sample was CD4+ T cells sorted from blood. This TCR came from a woman younger than 30 in good health. The chain combines TRBV11-2 with TRBJ2-7, with unresolved D. The CDR3 nucleotides read TGTGCCAGCAGCCAAAAGGTTAAAACTCCACCTTCTTTCACCTTCTACGAGCAGTACTTC. It translates to CASSQKVKTPPSFTFYEQYF.